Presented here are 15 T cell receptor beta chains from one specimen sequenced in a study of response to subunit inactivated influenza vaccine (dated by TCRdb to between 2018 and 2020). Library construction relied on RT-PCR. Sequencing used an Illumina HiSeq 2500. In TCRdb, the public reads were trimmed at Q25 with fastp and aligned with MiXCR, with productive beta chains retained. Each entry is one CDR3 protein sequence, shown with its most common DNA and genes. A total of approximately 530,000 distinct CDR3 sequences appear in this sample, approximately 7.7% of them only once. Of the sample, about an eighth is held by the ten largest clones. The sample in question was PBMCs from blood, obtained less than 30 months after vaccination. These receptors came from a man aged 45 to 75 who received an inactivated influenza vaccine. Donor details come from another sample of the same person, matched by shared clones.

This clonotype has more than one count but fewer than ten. CDR3 nucleotide sequence: TGTGCCAGCAGCCAACGGCTAATCTACAATGAGCAGTTCTTC. This gives the protein CASSQRLIYNEQFF. The chain recombines TRBV14 with TRBJ2-1; no definite D call. There are 14 residues in the CDR3. CDR1 and CDR2 from the germline V gene are SGHDN and FVKESK. V lost 2 bases and J 3 bases, leaving 8 bases between the germline ends.

The CDR3 nucleotides read TGTGCCAGCAGCAAGGGAGGGGTCGGGAGCACTGAAGCTTTCTTT. Protein sequence: CASSKGGVGSTEAFF. This chain uses TRBV9 with TRBJ1-1; D might be TRBD1 (5 bases). The CDR3 totals 15 residues. The V gene lost 4 bases and the J gene lost 4 bases, with 17 bases spanning the gap. Per the germline V gene, CDR1 is SGDLS and CDR2 is YYNGEE.

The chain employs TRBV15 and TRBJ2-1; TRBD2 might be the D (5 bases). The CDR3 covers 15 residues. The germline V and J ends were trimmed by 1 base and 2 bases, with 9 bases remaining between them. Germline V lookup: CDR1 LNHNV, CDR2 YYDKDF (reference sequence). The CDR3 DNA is TGTGCCACCAGCAGAGGCCAGGAGGCCTACAATGAGCAGTTCTTC. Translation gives CATSRGQEAYNEQFF.

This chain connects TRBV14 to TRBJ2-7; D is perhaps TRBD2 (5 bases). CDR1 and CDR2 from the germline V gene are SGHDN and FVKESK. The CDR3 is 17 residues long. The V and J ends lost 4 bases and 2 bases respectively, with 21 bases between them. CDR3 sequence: CASSPSYGRAQTYEQYF. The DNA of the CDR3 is TGTGCCAGCAGCCCCTCTTATGGGCGGGCCCAAACCTACGAGCAGTACTTC.

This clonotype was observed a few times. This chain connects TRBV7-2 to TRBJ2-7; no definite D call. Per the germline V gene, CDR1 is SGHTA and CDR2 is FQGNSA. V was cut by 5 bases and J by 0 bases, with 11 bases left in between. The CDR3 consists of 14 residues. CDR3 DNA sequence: TGTGCCAGCAGCCGAATCCGGAACTCCTACGAGCAGTACTTC. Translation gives CASSRIRNSYEQYF.

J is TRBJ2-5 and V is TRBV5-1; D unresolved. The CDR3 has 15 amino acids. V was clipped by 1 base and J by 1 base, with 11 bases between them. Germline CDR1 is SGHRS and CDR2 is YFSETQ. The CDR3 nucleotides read TGCGCCAGCAGCTTGTTCTCGGGCAGCCAAGAGACCCAGTACTTC. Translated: CASSLFSGSQETQYF. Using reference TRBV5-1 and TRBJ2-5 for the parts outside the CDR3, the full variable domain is KAGVTQTPRYLIKTRGQQVTLSCSPISGHRSVSWYQQTPGQGLQFLFEYFSETQRNKGNFPGRFSGRQFSNSRSEMNVSTLELGDSALYLCASSLFSGSQETQYFGPGTRLLVL.

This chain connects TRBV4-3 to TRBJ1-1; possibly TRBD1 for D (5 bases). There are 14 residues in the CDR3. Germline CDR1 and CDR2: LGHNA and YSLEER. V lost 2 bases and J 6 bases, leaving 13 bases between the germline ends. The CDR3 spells CASSQSRVLAEAFF. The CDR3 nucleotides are TGCGCCAGCAGCCAAAGCAGGGTATTGGCTGAAGCTTTCTTT.

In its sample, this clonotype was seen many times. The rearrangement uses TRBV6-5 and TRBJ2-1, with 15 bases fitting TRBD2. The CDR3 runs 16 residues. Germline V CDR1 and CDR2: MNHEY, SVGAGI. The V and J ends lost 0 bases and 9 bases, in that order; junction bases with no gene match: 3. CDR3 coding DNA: TGTGCCAGCAGTTACTCGACGGGACTAGCGGGAGGTGAGCAGTTCTTC. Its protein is CASSYSTGLAGGEQFF.

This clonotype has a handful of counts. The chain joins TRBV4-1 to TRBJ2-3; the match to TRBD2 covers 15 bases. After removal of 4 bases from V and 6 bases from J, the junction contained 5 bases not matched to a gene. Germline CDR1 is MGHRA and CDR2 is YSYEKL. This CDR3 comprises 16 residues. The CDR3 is CASSPGTSGGSDTQYF. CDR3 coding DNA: TGCGCCAGCAGCCCTGGGACTAGCGGGGGGTCTGATACGCAGTATTTT.

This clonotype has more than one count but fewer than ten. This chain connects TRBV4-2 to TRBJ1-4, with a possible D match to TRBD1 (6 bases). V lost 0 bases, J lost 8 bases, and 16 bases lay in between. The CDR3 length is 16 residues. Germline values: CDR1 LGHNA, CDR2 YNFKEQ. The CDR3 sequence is CASSQDFRTAKEKLFF. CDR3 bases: TGTGCCAGCAGCCAAGATTTTAGGACAGCGAAAGAAAAACTGTTTTTT.

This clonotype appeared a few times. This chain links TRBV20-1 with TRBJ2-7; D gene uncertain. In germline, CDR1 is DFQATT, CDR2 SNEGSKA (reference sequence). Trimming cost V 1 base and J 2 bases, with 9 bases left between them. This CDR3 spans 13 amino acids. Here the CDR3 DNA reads TGCAGTGCTAGAGCCCCGCTAGCCTACGAGCAGTACTTC. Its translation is CSARAPLAYEQYF.

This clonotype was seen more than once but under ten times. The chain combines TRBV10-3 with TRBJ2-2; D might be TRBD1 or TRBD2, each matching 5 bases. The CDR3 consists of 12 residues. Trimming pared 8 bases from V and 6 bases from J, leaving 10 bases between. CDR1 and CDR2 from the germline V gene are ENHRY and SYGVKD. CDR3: CAIGTPPGELFF. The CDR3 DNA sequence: TGTGCCATCGGGACCCCTCCCGGGGAGCTGTTTTTT.

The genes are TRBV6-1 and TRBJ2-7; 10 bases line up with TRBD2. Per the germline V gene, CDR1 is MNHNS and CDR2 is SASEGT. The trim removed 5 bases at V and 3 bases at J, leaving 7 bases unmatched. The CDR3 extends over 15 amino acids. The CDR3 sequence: CASSSPSGSIYEQYF. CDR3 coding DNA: TGTGCCAGCAGTAGCCCTAGCGGGAGTATCTACGAGCAGTACTTC.

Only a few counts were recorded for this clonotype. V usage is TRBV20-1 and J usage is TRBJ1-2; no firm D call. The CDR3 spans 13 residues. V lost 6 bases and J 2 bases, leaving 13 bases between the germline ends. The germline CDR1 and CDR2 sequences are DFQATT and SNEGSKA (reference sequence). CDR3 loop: CSADGGVNYGYTF. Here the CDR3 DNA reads TGCAGTGCCGACGGCGGGGTGAACTATGGCTACACCTTC.

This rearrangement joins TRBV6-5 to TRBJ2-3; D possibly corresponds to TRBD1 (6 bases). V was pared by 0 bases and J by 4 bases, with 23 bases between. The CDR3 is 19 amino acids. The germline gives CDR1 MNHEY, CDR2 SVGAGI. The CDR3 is CASSYSILSRFRGADTQYF. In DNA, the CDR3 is TGTGCCAGCAGTTACTCGATTCTCTCTCGGTTCAGGGGTGCAGATACGCAGTATTTT.